This T cell receptor (beta chain) was identified in a study of breast tumors, draining lymph nodes, adjacent tissues. Whole-study findings and limits: That most tumor T cells come from lymph nodes remained unproven. Tumor repertoires ranked between lymph nodes and nontumor tissue in diversity, with V and J gene preferences. Compared with basal-like, luminal-like tumors shared significantly more repertoire with nontumor tissue. Most tumor T cells seemingly derive from lymph node, then expand in tumor.

Samples came from axillary lymph nodes draining the breast cancer. At least ten counts were recorded for this clonotype. What it recognizes is unknown. TCRdb redid the calling of the multiplex PCR reads with MiXCR, one entry per CDR3 protein. The sample carries approximately 230,000 distinct CDR3 sequences, around 35% recorded once. The sequenced sample consisted of axillary lymph node tissue. The TCR originated in a female donor with breast cancer. Some clones in this sample may be carry-over from other donors' samples.

CDR3 protein: CASSVFSTGELFF. The CDR3 coding sequence is TGTGCCAGCAGCGTATTCTCCACCGGGGAGCTGTTTTTT. V is TRBV9 and J is TRBJ2-2; D is unresolved. This CDR3 is built from 13 residues. CDR1 SGDLS and CDR2 YYNGEE come from the germline V gene. The ends were cut back, 1 base at V and 4 bases at J, with 5 bases in the middle.